This T cell receptor (beta chain) is drawn from a study of T cell repertoires in cytomegalovirus infection (dated by TCRdb to about 2019). Some background on the complete study: Donor HLA type was relevant to the analysis, as public TCR beta signatures indicated carriage of CMV infection together with the matching HLA type. Study-wide findings and limitations: The ex vivo response was dominated by HLA-C-restricted CMV-specific TCR beta clonotypes, and the single most frequent clonotype in two of eight donors was supplied by these HLA-C-restricted clonotypes. In both this cohort and an independent cohort of some 370 donors, the cumulative frequency of public TCR beta family members distinguished carriers of CMV infection plus the relevant HLA type.

The listed sequencing device is Illumina HiSeq 1500. TCRdb reprocessed the public reads (quality trimming at Q25 with fastp, clone calling with MiXCR) and kept in-frame beta chains. Rows with a matching CDR3 protein are joined into one entry that keeps the most common DNA and genes. In all, the sample holds approximately 750,000 distinct CDR3 sequences, and roughly a third of those were seen once. The top ten hold 2.5% to 3.5% of the sample. Taken from the germline V gene, the CDR1 and CDR2 loops are SGHRS and YFSETQ. Germline trimming amounts to 4 bases on V and 5 bases on J, with 11 as the count of junction bases outside the gene matches. The CDR3 spans 17 residues, from the cysteine through the phenylalanine. The only DNA kept is the CDR3, 51 bases in frame from the first base. A note on this clonotype: Its specific antigen is unknown. Nothing much larger sits one base from this clone, and base qualities are not available.

Sequencing was done on a sample of PBMCs. The rearrangement joined TRBV5-1 to TRBJ2-3, and 12 junctional nucleotides match TRBD2. This clonotype was obtained from a human donor in good health (CMV status not recorded). Some clones in this sample may be carry-over from other donors' samples. The CDR3 in this case is CASSMTSGSSSGDTQYF. In nucleotides, the sequence is TGCGCCAGCAGCATGACTAGCGGGAGTTCCTCGGGAGATACGCAGTATTTT.